This TCR beta chain was found in a study of blood T cell repertoires in COVID-19. This CDR3 contains 14 residues. The germline V and J ends were trimmed by 4 bases and 2 bases, with 13 bases remaining between them. The germline V gene has CDR1 SGHDT and CDR2 YYEEEE. Repertoires were generated with immunoSEQ multiplex PCR, while TCRdb's copy carries only in-frame clones and drops some. The sample lists about 140,000 clones, around 83% occurring once. The sequence was obtained from a man aged 25 to 40 with COVID-19, enrolled during active disease. The chain employs TRBV5-6 and TRBJ2-7; TRBD2 is a possible D gene (5 bases). Sequenced material: peripheral blood. The CDR3 is CASSRGSGAYEQYF. For the CDR3, the DNA is TGTGCCAGCAGCCGGGGTAGTGGGGCCTACGAGCAGTACTTC. Complete variable domain (other parts from reference TRBV5-6 and TRBJ2-7): DAGVTQSPTHLIKTRGQQVTLRCSPKSGHDTVSWYQQALGQGPQFIFQYYEEEERQRGNFPDRFSGHQFPNYSSELNVNALLLGDSALYLCASSRGSGAYEQYFGPGTRLTVT.